This T cell receptor (beta chain) comes out of a study of T cell changes during pregnancy in multiple sclerosis. Here immunoSEQ multiplex PCR was the method, and the copy in TCRdb shows in-frame clones only, minus some. The table lists 30,000 to 40,000 clones, around nine tenths of them singletons. V was shortened by 3 bases and J by 0 bases, with 21 bases between the two germline ends. This CDR3 comprises 19 residues. Germline V gene sequence: CDR1 SGDLS, CDR2 YYNGEE. The sample here was CD8+ T cells from peripheral blood mononuclear cells, taken in the third trimester of pregnancy. The rearrangement uses TRBV9 and TRBJ2-2; tentatively, D is TRBD1 (6 bases). This receptor was identified in a female donor with multiple sclerosis, enrolled in a pregnancy study. The CDR3 loop reads CASSAGPHPGHTNTGELFF. As DNA, the CDR3 is TGTGCCAGCAGCGCTGGCCCCCACCCGGGACACACGAACACCGGGGAGCTGTTTTTT.